Sequencing of this T cell receptor beta chain was carried out in a study of shared clonotypes between healthy human individuals. Here immunoSEQ multiplex PCR was the method, and the copy in TCRdb shows in-frame clones only, minus some. The repertoire holds 2 million to 2.5 million clones, with approximately 95% as singletons. Deletions cut 5 bases from V and 8 bases from J, with 18 bases between. Germline assignment: CDR1 GTSNPN and CDR2 SVGIG (reference sequence). The CDR3 contains 14 residues. Overall study results and limits: Sample collection involved blood only; tissue repertoires are likely different.

Note on this clone: Its matching antigen is unknown.

The rearrangement links TRBV30 to TRBJ1-4, with a tentative D call TRBD1 (6 bases). Sample: naive CD4+ T cells from PBMCs. Subset: CD45RA+ positively selected. The clonotype originates from a young man in good health. Some clones in this sample may be carry-over from other donors' samples. CDR3 DNA: TGTGCCTGGCAGACGTCCCTAGGGGGAGAAAAACTGTTTTTT. Translation: CAWQTSLGGEKLFF.